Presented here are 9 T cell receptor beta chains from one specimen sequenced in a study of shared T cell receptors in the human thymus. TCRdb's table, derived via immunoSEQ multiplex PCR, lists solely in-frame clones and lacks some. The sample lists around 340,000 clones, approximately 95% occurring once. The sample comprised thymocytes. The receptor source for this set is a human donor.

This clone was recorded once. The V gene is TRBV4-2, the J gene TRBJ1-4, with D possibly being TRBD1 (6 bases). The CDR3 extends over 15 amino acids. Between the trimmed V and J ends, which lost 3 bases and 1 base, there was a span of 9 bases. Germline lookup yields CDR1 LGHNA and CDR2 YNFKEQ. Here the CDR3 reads CASSQGHRTNEKLFF. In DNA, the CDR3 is TGTGCCAGCAGCCAGGGACACCGAACTAATGAAAAACTGTTTTTT.

The CDR3 loop is CASSFAQREAPNEQFF. For the CDR3, the DNA is TGTGCCAGCAGTTTTGCTCAGCGGGAAGCCCCCAATGAGCAGTTCTTC. This chain connects TRBV27 to TRBJ2-1; TRBD2 matches at 7 bases. Germline lookup yields CDR1 MNHEY and CDR2 SMNVEV (reference sequence). The CDR3 is made up of 16 amino acids. Trimming removed 3 bases from V and 6 bases from J; junction bases left unmatched: 11.

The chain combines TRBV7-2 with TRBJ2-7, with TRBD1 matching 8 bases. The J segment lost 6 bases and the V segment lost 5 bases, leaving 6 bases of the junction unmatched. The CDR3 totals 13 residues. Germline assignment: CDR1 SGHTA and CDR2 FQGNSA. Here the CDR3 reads CASSPMDRAEQYF. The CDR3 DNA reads TGTGCCAGCAGCCCCATGGACAGGGCCGAGCAGTACTTC.

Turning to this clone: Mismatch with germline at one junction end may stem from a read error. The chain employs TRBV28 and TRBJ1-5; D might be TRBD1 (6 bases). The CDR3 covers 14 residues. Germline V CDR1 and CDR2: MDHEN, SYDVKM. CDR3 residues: CASVSDRHNRPQHF. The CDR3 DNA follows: TGTGCCAGCGTGAGCGACAGGCACAATCGGCCCCAGCATTTT.

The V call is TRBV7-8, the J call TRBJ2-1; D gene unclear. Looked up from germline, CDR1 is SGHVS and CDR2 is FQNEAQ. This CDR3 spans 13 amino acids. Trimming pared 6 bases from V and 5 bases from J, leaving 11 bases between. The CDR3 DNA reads TGTGCCAGCAGAGACCGGGCTGACAATGAGCAGTTCTTC. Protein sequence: CASRDRADNEQFF.

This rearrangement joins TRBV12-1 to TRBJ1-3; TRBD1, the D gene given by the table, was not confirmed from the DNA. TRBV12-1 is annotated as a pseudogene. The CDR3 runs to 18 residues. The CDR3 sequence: CASSFAPPGRGHGNTIYF. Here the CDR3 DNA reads TGTGCCAGCAGCTTTGCTCCTCCCGGCAGGGGGCATGGAAACACCATATATTTT.

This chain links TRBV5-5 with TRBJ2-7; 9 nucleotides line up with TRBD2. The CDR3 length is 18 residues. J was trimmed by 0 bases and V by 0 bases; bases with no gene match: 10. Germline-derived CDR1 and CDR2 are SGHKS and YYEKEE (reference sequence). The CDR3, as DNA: TGTGCCAGCAGCTTGGCGACTGGACTAGCGTCTCCCTCCTACGAGCAGTACTTC. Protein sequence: CASSLATGLASPSYEQYF.

As DNA, the CDR3 is TGTGCCAGCAGTCTCCCCTCCTACGAGCAGTACTTC. Translated, it gives CASSLPSYEQYF. This rearrangement joins TRBV28 to TRBJ2-7, with D uncertain. The CDR3 extends over 12 amino acids. In germline, CDR1 is MDHEN, CDR2 SYDVKM. Deletions cut 5 bases from V and 0 bases from J, with 5 bases between.

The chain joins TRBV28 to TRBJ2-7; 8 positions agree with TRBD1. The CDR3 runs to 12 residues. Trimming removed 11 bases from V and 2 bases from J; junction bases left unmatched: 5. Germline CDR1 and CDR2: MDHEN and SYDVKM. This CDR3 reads CAARQGTYEQYF. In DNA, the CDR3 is TGTGCCGCACGACAGGGGACCTACGAGCAGTACTTC.